This is a list of T cell receptor beta chains from one sample in a study of early T cells in non-severe SARS-CoV-2 infection. From the 5' RACE reads, TCRdb called clonotypes with MiXCR, one entry per CDR3 protein. The repertoire holds 60,000 or so distinct CDR3 sequences, with around 8.6% as singletons. This specimen was whole blood, taken at baseline. All receptors derive from an adult who was a healthcare worker with PCR-confirmed SARS-CoV-2 infection or an uninfected control (not recorded which). The conserved cysteine and the conserved F or W are not part of the CDR3 here. The D gene is left open where the match is weak. For some rows the clone size is stated as once, few or many, or as a class when expanded; others skip it.

D gene	V gene	clone size	J gene	CDR3 protein
TRBD1	TRBV12-3/TRBV12-4	few	TRBJ2-4	ASSPLDRGRKNIQY
TRBD2	TRBV6-4	many	TRBJ2-1	ASSDSVSGGNNEQF
TRBD2	TRBV5-1	-	TRBJ2-7	ASSLVQLGGLATSSYEQY
TRBD1	TRBV20-1	many	TRBJ1-4	SASPRTGDWATNEKLF
TRBD2	TRBV5-1	few	TRBJ2-1	ASRLGLAGSYNEQF
TRBD1	TRBV6-2/TRBV6-3	many	TRBJ2-3	ASKNAYQGATDTQY
-	TRBV20-1	few	TRBJ2-1	SARDFLVGEQF
-	TRBV4-1	-	TRBJ1-2	ASSQIGGKEGGYT
-	TRBV4-1	few	TRBJ1-1	ASSQGVEAF
-	TRBV6-2/TRBV6-3	-	TRBJ2-4	ASSYERLAKNIQY
TRBD2	TRBV29-1	few	TRBJ2-5	SAGGLAGAQETQY
-	TRBV25-1	few	TRBJ2-1	ASSDTSQVHEQF
-	TRBV28	few	TRBJ1-1	ASSLIGGGRGTEAF
-	TRBV7-9	-	TRBJ1-6	ASSLRGGLH
-	TRBV5-1	-	TRBJ2-2	ASSLVSTTEELF
-	TRBV7-6	many	TRBJ2-3	ASSRGTAPTDTQY
-	TRBV19	few	TRBJ1-5	ASSMWRHSNQPQH
-	TRBV13	many	TRBJ2-3	ASSLGFFGQGEDTQY
-	TRBV4-1	-	TRBJ1-4	ACSQAFLRTTNEKLF
TRBD2	TRBV4-1	many	TRBJ2-1	ASSPGLAASSYNEQF
TRBD2	TRBV20-1	many	TRBJ2-5	SARSSGGFSETQY
-	TRBV7-2	few	TRBJ2-1	ASSLLGNNEQF
-	TRBV3-1	few	TRBJ1-2	ASSQTGHPYGYT
-	TRBV6-1	many	TRBJ2-7	ASSERGQGAQQY